These 9 T cell receptor beta chains originate from one sample sequenced in a study of cytomegalovirus exposure and HLA in healthy donors (dated by TCRdb to between 2016 and 2019). The library relied on the immunoSEQ multiplex PCR assay. For the multiplex PCR, a mixture combining 60 forward primers for TCR Vbeta segments and 13 reverse primers for TCR Jbeta segments was used. The table was pulled from immuneACCESS by TCRdb, which kept in-frame rearrangements only. Such tables lose some clones; where checked, under half of the loss comes from unresolved V genes, and the rest has no known cause. The sample has approximately 120,000 clones on record. The ten largest clones capture approximately 0.99% of the sample. Sequenced input: PBMCs. The receptors stem from a man aged 18 to 30 in good health and CMV-seronegative.

This chain links TRBV6-4 with TRBJ2-3, with 7 bases that match TRBD2. In germline, CDR1 is MRHNA, CDR2 SNTAGT. J lost 2 bases, V lost 0 bases, and 5 bases had no gene match. This CDR3 comprises 16 residues. CDR3 in amino acids: CASSDSPSGFTDTQYF. CDR3 coding DNA: TGTGCCAGCAGTGACTCGCCTAGCGGCTTCACAGATACGCAGTATTTT.

The chain joins TRBV7-9 to TRBJ1-3; D perhaps matches TRBD1 (6 bases). The CDR3 spans 15 residues. The V gene's germline CDR1 is SEHNR and CDR2 FQNEAQ (reference sequence). V lost 5 bases and J 8 bases, leaving 19 bases between the germline ends. CDR3 protein: CASSGGQFRLDTIYF. The CDR3 nucleotides read TGTGCCAGCAGCGGTGGACAGTTTAGATTGGACACCATATATTTT.

On this clone: Here the CDR3 omits its conserved ending phenylalanine or tryptophan, so a read error is the likely source. The limits of the CDR3 on the DNA are not certain, so only TCRdb's listed CDR3 is given. The V call is TRBV5-6, the J call TRBJ2-7; TRBD2, the D gene given by the table, was not confirmed from the DNA. The CDR3 spans 12 amino acids, including both terminal residues. Germline CDR1 is SGHDT and CDR2 is YYEEEE. CDR3 protein: CASSLISGSQVL.

J is TRBJ1-1 and V is TRBV2; D not certain. Deletions cut 2 bases from V and 1 base from J, with 11 bases between. Per the germline V gene, CDR1 is SNHLY and CDR2 is FYNNEI. This CDR3 has 15 residues. The CDR3 region is CASSETHTRNTEAFF. The DNA for the CDR3 is TGTGCCAGCAGTGAAACCCACACACGGAACACTGAAGCTTTCTTT.

The gene calls are TRBV2 and TRBJ1-5, with 7 nucleotides matching TRBD1. The CDR3 is 14 amino acids. Per germline, CDR1 SNHLY and CDR2 FYNNEI. The ends lost 8 bases at V and 2 bases at J; junction bases unmatched: 6. The CDR3 DNA follows: TGTGCCAGCGCTCGAGACAGGGGCAATCAGCCCCAGCATTTT. This gives the protein CASARDRGNQPQHF.

The chain has TRBV18 and TRBJ2-1; TRBD2 matches at 8 bases. CDR3 length: 19 residues. Germline trimming cut 0 bases from V and 9 bases from J; bases unmatched to any gene: 19. CDR1 is KGHSH, CDR2 LQKENI, per germline. The CDR3 nucleotides are TGTGCCAGCTCACCACCGTCCCACGGGGGCGGGGGGCAGGGTGGTGAGCAGTTCTTC. Translating gives CASSPPSHGGGGQGGEQFF.

The chain recombines TRBV6-1 with TRBJ1-4; 10 bases match TRBD1. Trimming took 9 bases from V and 4 from J; bases not matched to a gene: 5. Germline assignment: CDR1 MNHNS and CDR2 SASEGT. This CDR3 spans 14 amino acids. The CDR3 spells CASSRDRGNEKLFF. Written as DNA, the CDR3 is TGTGCCAGTTCCCGGGACAGGGGTAATGAAAAACTGTTTTTT.

Written as DNA, the CDR3 is TGTGCTAGTGGTTTGGGGGGAGGTCAGCCCCAGCATTTT. Translating gives CASGLGGGQPQHF. The chain uses TRBV12-5 and TRBJ1-5; the D is unclear. Trimming pared 1 base from V and 6 bases from J, leaving 7 bases between. Germline assignment: CDR1 LGHNT and CDR2 FRNRAP. The CDR3 spans 13 residues.

CDR3 region: CASSLEGADEKLFF. CDR3 sequence (DNA): TGCGCCAGCAGCTTGGAGGGGGCTGATGAAAAACTGTTTTTT. This sequence joins TRBV5-1 and TRBJ1-4; 7 bases are a match to TRBD1. With V trimmed by 0 bases and J by 6 bases, 2 bases remained unmatched. Germline CDR1 SGHRS, CDR2 YFSETQ. The CDR3 has 14 residues.